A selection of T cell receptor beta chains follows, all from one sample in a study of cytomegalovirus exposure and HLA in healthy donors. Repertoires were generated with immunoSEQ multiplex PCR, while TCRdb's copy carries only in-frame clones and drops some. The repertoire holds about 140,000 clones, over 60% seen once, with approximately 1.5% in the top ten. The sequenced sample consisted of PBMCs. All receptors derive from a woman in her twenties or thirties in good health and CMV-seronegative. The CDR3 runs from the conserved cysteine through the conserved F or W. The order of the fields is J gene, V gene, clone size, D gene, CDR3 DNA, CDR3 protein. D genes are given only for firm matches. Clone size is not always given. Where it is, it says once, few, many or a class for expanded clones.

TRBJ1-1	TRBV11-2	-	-	TGTGCCAGCAGCCCCACGGCGCGCCCGGGTCCCACTGAAGCTTTCTTT	CASSPTARPGPTEAFF
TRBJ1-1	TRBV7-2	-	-	TGTGCCAGCAGCTTAGGCGGACTACTCGAGACTGAAGCTTTCTTT	CASSLGGLLETEAFF
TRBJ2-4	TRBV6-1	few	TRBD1	TGTGCCAGCAGGGAACAGGGGAGTCTAGCCAAAAACATTCAGTACTTC	CASREQGSLAKNIQYF
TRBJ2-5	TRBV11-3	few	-	TGTGCCAGCAGCTTACAGGGGCCCCAAGAGACCCAGTACTTC	CASSLQGPQETQYF
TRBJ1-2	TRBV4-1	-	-	TGCGCCAGCAGTCCCCTGGTAAGGGGCGGCTACACCTTC	CASSPLVRGGYTF
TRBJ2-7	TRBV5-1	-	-	TGCGCCAGCAGCTTGGAGGCCGGGACACCCTCCTACGAGCAGTACTTC	CASSLEAGTPSYEQYF
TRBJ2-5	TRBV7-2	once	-	TGTGCCAGCAGCTTAGCGATAGTAGAGACCCAGTACTTC	CASSLAIVETQYF
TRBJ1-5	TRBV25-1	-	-	TGTGCCAGCAGCCCGACAGAATATAGCAATCAGCCCCAGCATTTT	CASSPTEYSNQPQHF
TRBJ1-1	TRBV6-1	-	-	TGTGCCAGCAAAATCGCAGGGGTGAACACTGAAGCTTTCTTT	CASKIAGVNTEAFF
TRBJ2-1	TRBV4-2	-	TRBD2	TGTGCCAGCAGCCAAGCTAGCGGGGGCTACAATGAGCAGTTCTTC	CASSQASGGYNEQFF
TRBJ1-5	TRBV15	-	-	TGTGCCACCAGCAGAGACGGGATAGGCAATCAGCCCCAGCATTTT	CATSRDGIGNQPQHF
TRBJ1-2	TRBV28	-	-	TGTGCCAGCAGGACTGTGGGTGACTATGGCTACACCTTC	CASRTVGDYGYTF
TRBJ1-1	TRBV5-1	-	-	TGCGCCAGCAGCCCCCGGACAGCTTTGAACACTGAAGCTTTCTTT	CASSPRTALNTEAFF
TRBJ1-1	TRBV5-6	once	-	TGTGCCAGCAGCCTCCTATGGGGGGGATCGGGGAACACTGAAGCTTTCTTT	CASSLLWGGSGNTEAFF
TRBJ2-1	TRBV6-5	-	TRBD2	TGTGCCAGCAGTTCAGCGGGGGGCTCCTACAATGAGCAGTTCTTC	CASSSAGGSYNEQFF
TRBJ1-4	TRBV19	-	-	TGTGCCAGCAGTAACCCAGAGGAACCCACCCCCCCAACTAATGAAAAACTGTTTTTT	CASSNPEEPTPPTNEKLFF
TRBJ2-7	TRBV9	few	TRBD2	TGTGCCAGCAGCGTAGCTGAGTCTAGCGGGGGAGTACCCTACGAGCAGTACTTC	CASSVAESSGGVPYEQYF
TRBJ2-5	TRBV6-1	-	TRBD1	TGTGCCAGCAGTGTAGGGACAGTCAAAGAGACCCAGTACTTC	CASSVGTVKETQYF
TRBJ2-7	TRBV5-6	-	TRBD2	TGTGCCAGCAGCTTGTTTCCTAGCGGGGACTACGAGCAGTACTTC	CASSLFPSGDYEQYF
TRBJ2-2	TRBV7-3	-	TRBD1	TGTGCCAGCAGCTTACCCTTAGGGACAGGGTACTCATTAGGCGGGGAGCTGTTTTTT	CASSLPLGTGYSLGGELFF
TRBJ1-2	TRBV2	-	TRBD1	TGTGCCAGCAGCCTTCTGACAGGGGCCAGCTATGGCTACACCTTC	CASSLLTGASYGYTF
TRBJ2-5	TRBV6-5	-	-	TGTGCCAGCAGTTACGAGGGGGGGGGCGGACAAGAGACCCAGTACTTC	CASSYEGGGGQETQYF
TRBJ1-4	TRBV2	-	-	TGTGCCAGCAGTGAGGGAACCGTTTCTAGCGAAAAACTGTTTTTT	CASSEGTVSSEKLFF
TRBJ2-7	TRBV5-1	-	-	TGCGCCAGCCCCCACGGGAGAAGCTACGAGCAGTACTTC	CASPHGRSYEQYF
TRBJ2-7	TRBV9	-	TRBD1	TGTGCCAGCAGCGCGGACAGGGGAGAGCAGTACTTC	CASSADRGEQYF
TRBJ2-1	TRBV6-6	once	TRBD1	TGTGCCAGCAGTGCCGGGACAGGGGATGTCGATGAGCAGTTCTTC	CASSAGTGDVDEQFF
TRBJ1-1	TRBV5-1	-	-	TGCGCCAGCAGCTCGTCACGGGGAGTTCGTACTGAAGCTTTCTTT	CASSSSRGVRTEAFF
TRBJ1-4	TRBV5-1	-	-	TGCGCCAGCAGCTTGGCCGGGTCGACAGTCGGGGAAAAACTGTTTTTT	CASSLAGSTVGEKLFF
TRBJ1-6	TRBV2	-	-	TGTGCCAGCAGGCCCCGGGACACCAAAAATTCACCCCTCCACTTT	CASRPRDTKNSPLHF
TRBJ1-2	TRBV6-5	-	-	TGTGCCAGCAGTTACGTCCATGCAGGGAACTATGGCTACACCTTC	CASSYVHAGNYGYTF
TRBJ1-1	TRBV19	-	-	TGTGCCAGTAGTATTGAGTTGAACACTGAAGCTTTCTTT	CASSIELNTEAFF
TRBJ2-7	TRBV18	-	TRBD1	TGTGCCAGCTCACGTCGGGACAGGGATACTTCGGGTCTTGGGCAGTACTTC	CASSRRDRDTSGLGQYF
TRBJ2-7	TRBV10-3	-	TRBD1	TGTGCCATCAGTGGGGGACAGGGGGCGGCCGAGCAGTACTTC	CAISGGQGAAEQYF
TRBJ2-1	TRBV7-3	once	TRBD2	TGTGCCAGCAGCTCCTTAGCGGGGGAACACAATGAGCAGTTCTTC	CASSSLAGEHNEQFF
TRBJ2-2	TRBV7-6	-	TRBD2	TGTGCCAGCAGCATCGCCGCGGGGGGTCGGAGTTCGAACACCGGGGAGCTGTTTTTT	CASSIAAGGRSSNTGELFF
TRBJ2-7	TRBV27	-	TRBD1	TGTGCCAGCAGTTCGATACGGCGACAGGGTGGCGAGCAGTACTTC	CASSSIRRQGGEQYF